This TCR beta chain was documented in a study of blood T cell repertoires in COVID-19. Overall study context: There were acute and convalescent COVID-19 samples, and they came from the United States, Italy and Spain. PBMCs, B-cell-depleted T cells, or T cells provided the cDNA or gDNA that made up the material.

V gave up 3 bases and J gave up 3 bases, with 13 bases separating them. Germline V CDR1 and CDR2: MGHDK, SYGVNS. This CDR3 has 15 residues. Original handling: Amplification of reference gene primers was used by the study to estimate nucleated cell counts. TCRdb's table, derived via immunoSEQ multiplex PCR, lists solely in-frame clones and lacks some. The DNA was the basis for D and trimming; V, J and clone size are from that table. The data show about 28,000 clones, with roughly 89% seen just once and approximately 50% held by the top ten. This clonotype originated in a human donor with acute or convalescent COVID-19. The donor label of this sample is uncertain. The chain combines TRBV25-1 with TRBJ2-3; D is perhaps TRBD2 (6 bases). The sample comprised peripheral blood. The CDR3 loop reads CASSEGLHTTDTQYF. The CDR3 coding sequence is TGTGCCAGCAGTGAGGGACTCCATACGACAGATACGCAGTATTTT.